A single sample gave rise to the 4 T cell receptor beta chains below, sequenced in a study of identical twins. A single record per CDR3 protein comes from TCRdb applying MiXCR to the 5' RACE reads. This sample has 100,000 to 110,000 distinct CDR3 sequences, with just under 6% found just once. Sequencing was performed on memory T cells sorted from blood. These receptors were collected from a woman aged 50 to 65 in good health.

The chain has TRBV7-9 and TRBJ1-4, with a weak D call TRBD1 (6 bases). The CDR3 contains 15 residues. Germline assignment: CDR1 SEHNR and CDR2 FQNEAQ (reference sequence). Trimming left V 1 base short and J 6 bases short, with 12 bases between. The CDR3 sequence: CASSLDTGGYEKLFF. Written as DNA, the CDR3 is TGTGCCAGCAGCTTAGACACCGGGGGCTATGAAAAACTGTTTTTT.

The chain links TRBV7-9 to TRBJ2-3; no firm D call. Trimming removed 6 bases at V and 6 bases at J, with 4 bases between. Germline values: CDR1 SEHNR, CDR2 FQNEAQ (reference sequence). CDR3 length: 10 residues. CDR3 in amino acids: CASSEDTQYF. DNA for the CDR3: TGTGCCAGCAGTGAGGATACGCAGTATTTT.

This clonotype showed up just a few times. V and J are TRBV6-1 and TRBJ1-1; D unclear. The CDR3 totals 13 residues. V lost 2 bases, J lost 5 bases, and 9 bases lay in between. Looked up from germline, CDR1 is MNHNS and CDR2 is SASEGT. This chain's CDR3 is CASSEMLSTEAFF. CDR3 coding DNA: TGTGCCAGCAGTGAAATGCTGTCGACTGAAGCTTTCTTT.

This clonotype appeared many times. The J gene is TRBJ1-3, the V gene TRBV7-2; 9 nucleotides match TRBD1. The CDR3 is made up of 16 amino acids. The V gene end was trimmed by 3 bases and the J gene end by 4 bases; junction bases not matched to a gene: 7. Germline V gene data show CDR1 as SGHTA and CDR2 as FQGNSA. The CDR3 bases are TGTGCCAGCAGCTTTCCCGGGACAGGGTACGGAAACACCATATATTTT. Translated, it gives CASSFPGTGYGNTIYF.